These 19 T cell receptor beta chains originate from one sample sequenced in a study of vaccination and CD4 T cells after COVID-19. Their specific antigens are unknown. The Oncomine TCR Beta short-read assay sequenced DNA from cultured CD4+ T cells. TCRdb reprocessed the PCR reads via MiXCR and lists one record per CDR3 protein. Of 7,100 or so distinct CDR3 sequences listed, around two thirds are singletons. Treatment meaning: roughly 11-day PBMC culture with coronavirus spike peptide pools or control peptides (ViraFEST assay). The material sequenced was CD4+ T cells from blood, cultured in vitro. These receptor sequences come from a human donor who had recovered from COVID-19.

The CDR3 DNA follows: TGCAGTGCTTACAGGGGGACTGAAGCTTTCTTT. It is translated as CSAYRGTEAFF. The chain has TRBV20-1 and TRBJ1-1, with TRBD1 identical over 8 bases. With 5 bases clipped from V and 5 bases from J, the junction kept 1 base outside the gene matches. This CDR3 contains 11 residues. The V gene's germline CDR1 is DFQATT and CDR2 SNEGSKA (reference sequence).

V and J are TRBV7-9 and TRBJ1-6; D ambiguous. V was pared by 5 bases and J by 7 bases, with 12 bases between. Looked up from germline, CDR1 is SEHNR and CDR2 is FQNEAQ (reference sequence). The length of the CDR3 is 14 residues. The CDR3: CASSSITWNSPLHF. CDR3 in DNA: TGTGCCAGCAGCAGTATCACATGGAATTCACCCCTCCACTTT.

The V gene is TRBV24-1, the J gene TRBJ2-7; 9 nucleotides line up with TRBD1. This CDR3 is built from 15 residues. In germline, CDR1 is KGHDR, CDR2 SFDVKD. The V segment lost 9 bases and the J segment 5 bases; nucleotides outside the gene matches: 13. This chain's CDR3 is CATFSTGQGLHEQYF. Written as DNA, the CDR3 is TGTGCCACCTTCTCCACAGGACAGGGGCTGCACGAGCAGTACTTC.

V usage is TRBV6-5 and J usage is TRBJ1-1; 7 bases align to TRBD1. The CDR3 totals 15 residues. CDR1 and CDR2 from the germline V gene are MNHEY and SVGAGI. V gave up 2 bases and J gave up 4 bases; unmatched junction bases: 7. The CDR3 sequence: CASSYPTGRGTEAFF. The CDR3 coding sequence is TGTGCCAGCAGTTACCCGACAGGGAGAGGCACTGAAGCTTTCTTT.

This clonotype was seen a few times. The rearrangement joins TRBV29-1 to TRBJ1-2; 7 bases fit TRBD1. Germline values: CDR1 SQVTM, CDR2 ANQGSEA. The CDR3 has 12 residues. V trimming: 4 bases; J trimming: 4 bases; junction bases outside the gene matches: 3. As DNA, the CDR3 is TGCAGCGTTGCTCGGACAGGCTATGGCTACACCTTC. Translating gives CSVARTGYGYTF.

This clonotype turned up a few times. The chain couples TRBV19 to TRBJ1-2; D possibly corresponds to TRBD1 (6 bases). The CDR3 sequence is 15 residues long. Germline assignment: CDR1 LNHDA and CDR2 SQIVND (reference sequence). Trimming shortened V by 3 bases and J by 5 bases, and 16 bases separated the two germline ends. The DNA of the CDR3 is TGTGCCAGTAGTATTCCGGGACATGTGGTTTATGGCTACACCTTC. Encoded protein: CASSIPGHVVYGYTF.

CDR3 sequence reads: CASSVRDTSSYEQYF. In nucleotides, the CDR3 is TGTGCCAGTAGTGTCCGGGATACTAGCTCCTACGAGCAGTACTTC. V gene TRBV19 combines with J gene TRBJ2-7; a weak D match, TRBD2 (5 bases). The V end was cut by 5 bases, the J end by 0 bases, with 14 bases between. Looked up from germline, CDR1 is LNHDA and CDR2 is SQIVND (reference sequence). This CDR3 is 15 amino acids long.

The V call is TRBV19, the J call TRBJ1-2, with D tentatively TRBD1 (6 bases). Germline assignment: CDR1 LNHDA and CDR2 SQIVND (reference sequence). Trimming removed 5 bases at V and 4 bases at J, with 14 bases between. CDR3 length: 14 residues. The CDR3 reads CASSQPGHRYGYTF. CDR3 DNA: TGTGCCAGTAGTCAACCGGGACACCGCTATGGCTACACCTTC.

CDR3 bases: TGTGCCAGCAGTCCCCGGGCCAGGAGCTCCTACGAGCAGTACTTC. This encodes CASSPRARSSYEQYF. This chain joins TRBV27 and TRBJ2-7; D unclear. The germline V and J ends were trimmed by 5 bases and 0 bases, with 14 bases remaining between them. Germline CDR1 MNHEY, CDR2 SMNVEV (reference sequence). CDR3 size: 15 residues.

Turning to this clonotype: An end of the junction does not agree with germline; a read error may underlie this. The gene calls are TRBV7-9 and TRBJ1-6, with a possible D match to TRBD1 (6 bases). The CDR3 contains 14 residues. Germline V lookup: CDR1 SEHNR, CDR2 FQNEAQ (reference sequence). CDR3 coding DNA: TGTGCCAACAGCTTAGGGGGTGGTGACTCACCCCTCCACTTT. Translation gives CANSLGGGDSPLHF. The whole variable domain, remainder taken from reference TRBV7-9 and TRBJ1-6, is DTGVSQNPRHKITKRGQNVTFRCDPISEHNRLYWYRQTLGQGPEFLTYFQNEAQLEKSRLLSDRFSAERPKGSFSTLEIQRTEQGDSAMYLCANSLGGGDSPLHFGNGTRLTVT.

V usage is TRBV4-2 and J usage is TRBJ1-2; 11 bases fit TRBD1. This CDR3 has 15 amino acids. V lost 3 bases, J lost 2 bases, and 2 bases stayed unmatched. Germline V gene data show CDR1 as LGHNA and CDR2 as YNFKEQ. The CDR3, as DNA: TGTGCCAGCAGCCAGGACAGGGGGCGCAACTATGGCTACACCTTC. Its translation: CASSQDRGRNYGYTF.

This sequence joins TRBV7-2 and TRBJ2-5; D gene uncertain. Germline assignment: CDR1 SGHTA and CDR2 FQGNSA. V was clipped by 0 bases and J by 7 bases, with 0 bases between them. This CDR3 is built from 10 residues. CDR3 residues: CASSLATQYF. CDR3 DNA sequence: TGTGCCAGCAGCTTAGCGACCCAGTACTTC. Filled out from reference TRBV7-2 and TRBJ2-5, the complete variable domain reads GAGVSQSPSNKVTEKGKDVELRCDPISGHTALYWYRQSLGQGLEFLIYFQGNSAPDKSGLPSDRFSAERTGGSVSTLTIQRTQQEDSAVYLCASSLATQYFGPGTRLLVL.

By sample fraction, this clonotype is medium-sized. The chain combines TRBV19 with TRBJ1-5; tentatively, D is TRBD1 (5 bases). The CDR3 length is 17 residues. The ends were cut back, 5 bases at V and 3 bases at J, with 20 bases in the middle. Germline V lookup: CDR1 LNHDA, CDR2 SQIVND (reference sequence). This CDR3 reads CASSFPPGGWANQPQHF. The CDR3 nucleotides are TGTGCCAGTAGTTTCCCGCCGGGGGGGTGGGCCAATCAGCCCCAGCATTTT.

The genes are TRBV20-1 and TRBJ1-2; 7 nucleotides match TRBD1. The CDR3 spans 12 residues. Germline lookup yields CDR1 DFQATT and CDR2 SNEGSKA (reference sequence). The trim removed 6 bases at V and 8 bases at J, leaving 9 bases unmatched. In DNA form, the CDR3 reads TGCAGTGCGCACAGGGGTTCGGGGGGCTACACCTTC. It yields the protein CSAHRGSGGYTF.

This clonotype was seen a few times. The chain has TRBV20-1 and TRBJ1-4; D gene uncertain. The CDR3 covers 13 residues. Per the germline V gene, CDR1 is DFQATT and CDR2 is SNEGSKA (reference sequence). V was clipped by 3 bases and J by 0 bases, with 5 bases between them. In DNA form, the CDR3 reads TGCAGTGCTAGGCGCGCAACTAATGAAAAACTGTTTTTT. It specifies CSARRATNEKLFF.

This chain links TRBV12-3 or TRBV12-4 with TRBJ1-1; 9 bases are shared with TRBD1. This CDR3 contains 13 residues. J gave up 4 bases and V 6 bases, and 3 bases lay outside the gene matches. CDR3 amino acids: CASRQTGGTEAFF. The CDR3, as DNA: TGTGCCAGCAGGCAGACAGGGGGCACTGAAGCTTTCTTT.

The V gene is TRBV19, the J gene TRBJ1-1; D gene uncertain. The V and J ends lost 4 bases and 4 bases respectively, with 10 bases between them. The germline gives CDR1 LNHDA, CDR2 SQIVND (reference sequence). The CDR3 is made up of 13 amino acids. The CDR3 nucleotides are TGTGCCAGTAGTACTCAAACGGGCACTGAAGCTTTCTTT. This translates into CASSTQTGTEAFF.

The chain carries TRBV23-1 and TRBJ2-1; D is uncertain. TRBV23-1 falls under the ORF class, with uncertain function. The CDR3 has 12 amino acids. Trimming removed 5 bases from V and 9 bases from J, with 11 bases in between. CDR3 in amino acids: CASSSIPSEQFF. The CDR3 nucleotides read TGCGCCAGCAGTTCCATCCCCAGTGAGCAGTTCTTC.

This clonotype turned up a few times. The V call is TRBV6-1, the J call TRBJ1-2, with D unclear. This CDR3 is built from 14 residues. Trimming removed 3 bases from V and 8 bases from J, with 16 bases in between. Germline CDR1 is MNHNS and CDR2 is SASEGT. The CDR3 nucleotides are TGTGCCAGCAGTGAGAACCGGCTCTTAGGAGGCTACACCTTC. The encoded protein is CASSENRLLGGYTF.